This passage covers 21 T cell receptor beta chains from one sample sequenced in a study of shared clonotypes between healthy human individuals. The method was immunoSEQ multiplex PCR; TCRdb's version includes in-frame clones alone and lacks a portion of them. Altogether under 1,100,000 clones are present, approximately 72% being singletons, with the ten largest covering 1.4% to 1.5%. Sequencing was done on a sample of memory CD4+ T cells sorted from blood. This sample's subset: CD45RA-negative fraction. Receptors originate from a man aged 18 to 35 in good health.

This clone was counted a few times. V and J are TRBV6-5 and TRBJ1-5, with D unresolved. The CDR3 has 13 residues. The V end lost 5 bases, the J end lost 5 bases, and 10 bases lay between the germline ends. CDR1 and CDR2 from the germline V gene are MNHEY and SVGAGI. The CDR3 DNA reads as TGTGCCAGCAGTCGATCCCAGGATCAGCCCCAGCATTTT. Translation gives CASSRSQDQPQHF.

V is TRBV15 and J is TRBJ2-7; TRBD2 matches 7 bases. With V trimmed by 4 bases and J by 3 bases, 3 bases remained unmatched. The germline V gene has CDR1 LNHNV and CDR2 YYDKDF (reference sequence). CDR3 length: 13 amino acids. The CDR3 reads CATSIPGGYEQYF. In DNA form, the CDR3 reads TGTGCCACCAGCATCCCGGGGGGCTACGAGCAGTACTTC.

On this clone itself: This same CDR3 is encoded by further DNA sequences in the sample. The genes are TRBV25-1 and TRBJ2-7; D is unresolved. The CDR3 has 12 amino acids. The germline V gene encodes CDR1 MGHDK and CDR2 SYGVNS. The germline V and J ends were trimmed by 3 bases and 5 bases, with 8 bases remaining between them. This chain's CDR3 is CASSDSPHEQYF. DNA of the CDR3: TGTGCCAGCAGTGATAGCCCTCACGAGCAGTACTTC.

The gene calls are TRBV5-1 and TRBJ2-7; TRBD1 matches at 7 bases. CDR1 SGHRS and CDR2 YFSETQ come from the germline V gene. Trimming cost V 0 bases and J 4 bases; bases outside gene matches: 4. This CDR3 comprises 14 residues. CDR3 DNA: TGCGCCAGCAGCTTGGGGGACAGCCGATACGAGCAGTACTTC. Its protein is CASSLGDSRYEQYF. Full variable domain (missing parts from reference TRBV5-1 and TRBJ2-7): KAGVTQTPRYLIKTRGQQVTLSCSPISGHRSVSWYQQTPGQGLQFLFEYFSETQRNKGNFPGRFSGRQFSNSRSEMNVSTLELGDSALYLCASSLGDSRYEQYFGPGTRLTVT.

V usage is TRBV5-1 and J usage is TRBJ2-5; tentatively, D is TRBD2 (7 bases). Per the germline V gene, CDR1 is SGHRS and CDR2 is YFSETQ. This CDR3 comprises 20 residues. V shed 4 bases and J shed 5 bases, with 33 bases lying between them. CDR3 sequence (DNA): TGCGCCAGCAGCCCCCATGGGGCCGGGGGGCGGACTGAGCGTTGGGAGACCCAGTACTTC. Protein sequence: CASSPHGAGGRTERWETQYF.

The genes are TRBV5-8 and TRBJ1-4, with 10 bases matching TRBD1. Germline values: CDR1 SGHTS, CDR2 YDEGEE. The CDR3 covers 17 residues. The trim removed 4 bases at V and 0 bases at J, leaving 6 bases unmatched. Here the CDR3 DNA reads TGTGCCAGCAGCGTGGGACAGGGGATAGCAACTAATGAAAAACTGTTTTTT. Its translation: CASSVGQGIATNEKLFF.

The chain recombines TRBV5-6 with TRBJ2-7, with 7 bases that match TRBD1. The CDR3 is made up of 13 amino acids. The germline V gene encodes CDR1 SGHDT and CDR2 YYEEEE. The V and J ends lost 4 bases and 4 bases, in that order; junction bases with no gene match: 5. Here the CDR3 reads CASSRDRAYEQYF. The CDR3 DNA reads as TGTGCCAGCAGCCGGGACAGAGCTTACGAGCAGTACTTC.

The J gene is TRBJ2-1, the V gene TRBV19; 10 bases align to TRBD2. Germline CDR1 is LNHDA and CDR2 is SQIVND (reference sequence). This CDR3 region has 16 residues. V lost 3 bases and J lost 0; bases outside the gene matches: 2. CDR3 sequence (DNA): TGTGCCAGTAGTATCGCTAGCGGGAGCTCCTACAATGAGCAGTTCTTC. Protein: CASSIASGSSYNEQFF.

This clone was counted once. The chain couples TRBV20-1 to TRBJ2-7; D gene unclear. The CDR3 contains 11 residues. Germline loops: CDR1 DFQATT, CDR2 SNEGSKA (reference sequence). V was shortened by 3 bases and J by 7 bases, with 10 bases between the two germline ends. CDR3 sequence: CSASRPEEQYF. The CDR3 coding sequence is TGCAGTGCTAGTCGGCCAGAGGAGCAGTACTTC.

V and J are TRBV10-1 and TRBJ2-2; 7 bases are shared with TRBD1. CDR3 length: 15 amino acids. V dropped 6 bases and J dropped 2; count of bases not matched to a gene: 6. CDR1 and CDR2 (germline): WNHNN, SYGVQD (reference sequence). CDR3 DNA sequence: TGCGCCAGCAGACCCGACAGGGCTAACACCGGGGAGCTGTTTTTT. Amino acid sequence: CASRPDRANTGELFF.

This chain connects TRBV27 to TRBJ1-5; D not resolved. Per the germline V gene, CDR1 is MNHEY and CDR2 is SMNVEV (reference sequence). The CDR3 sequence is 8 residues long. The DNA of the CDR3 is TGTGTTGATCAGCCCCAGCATTTT. Its protein is CVDQPQHF.

The rearrangement links TRBV29-1 to TRBJ1-1; D unresolved. The germline V gene encodes CDR1 SQVTM and CDR2 ANQGSEA. V gave up 3 bases and J gave up 8 bases, with 16 bases separating them. CDR3 size: 13 residues. CDR3 nucleotides: TGCAGCGTTGACCATCCAGGAGCGTCAGAAGCTTTCTTT. Amino acids: CSVDHPGASEAFF.

The CDR3 DNA sequence: TGTGCCAGCTCACCACCCCCCGCTGGAAACACCATATATTTT. Amino acid sequence: CASSPPPAGNTIYF. This sequence joins TRBV18 and TRBJ1-3, with D unresolved. V lost 0 bases and J lost 2, with 5 bases in between. CDR1 and CDR2 from the germline V gene are KGHSH and LQKENI. The CDR3 loop spans 14 amino acids.

The chain is built from TRBV10-3 and TRBJ2-1, with 12 bases that match TRBD2. The J segment lost 5 bases and the V segment lost 7 bases, leaving 3 bases of the junction unmatched. The CDR3 sequence is 14 residues long. The germline V gene encodes CDR1 ENHRY and CDR2 SYGVKD. The CDR3 loop is CAITLAGGNNEQFF. CDR3 coding DNA: TGTGCCATCACCCTAGCGGGGGGGAACAATGAGCAGTTCTTC.

J is TRBJ1-2 and V is TRBV7-9; the D is unclear. Trimming removed 2 bases at V and 0 bases at J, with 10 bases between. This CDR3 comprises 15 residues. Germline assignment: CDR1 SEHNR and CDR2 FQNEAQ (reference sequence). The CDR3 sequence is CASSLSDPTNYGYTF. The CDR3 coding sequence is TGTGCCAGCAGCTTATCTGACCCCACTAACTATGGCTACACCTTC. The whole variable domain, remainder taken from reference TRBV7-9 and TRBJ1-2, is DTGVSQNPRHKITKRGQNVTFRCDPISEHNRLYWYRQTLGQGPEFLTYFQNEAQLEKSRLLSDRFSAERPKGSFSTLEIQRTEQGDSAMYLCASSLSDPTNYGYTFGSGTRLTVV.

This chain uses TRBV2 with TRBJ1-2; D call uncertain. Trimming took 4 bases from V and 0 from J, leaving 6 bases between them. Germline-derived CDR1 and CDR2 are SNHLY and FYNNEI. The CDR3 covers 13 residues. CDR3 sequence: CASSAVTNYGYTF. In nucleotides, the CDR3 is TGTGCCAGCAGTGCGGTCACTAACTATGGCTACACCTTC. Using reference TRBV2 and TRBJ1-2 for the parts outside the CDR3, the full variable domain is EPEVTQTPSHQVTQMGQEVILRCVPISNHLYFYWYRQILGQKVEFLVSFYNNEISEKSEIFDDQFSVERPDGSNFTLKIRSTKLEDSAMYFCASSAVTNYGYTFGSGTRLTVV.

The V gene is TRBV29-1, the J gene TRBJ1-1; 8 bases line up with TRBD1. Germline V lookup: CDR1 SQVTM, CDR2 ANQGSEA. Trimming removed 6 bases from V and 1 base from J; junction bases left unmatched: 7. The CDR3 is made up of 14 amino acids. In DNA, the CDR3 is TGCAGCGTCGCCGCAGGGGGCTCGAACACTGAAGCTTTCTTT. Its protein is CSVAAGGSNTEAFF.

The chain couples TRBV7-8 to TRBJ2-3; D perhaps matches TRBD1 (5 bases). Trimming pared 0 bases from V and 4 bases from J, leaving 8 bases between. Germline lookup yields CDR1 SGHVS and CDR2 FQNEAQ. The CDR3 is 14 residues long. CDR3 nucleotides: TGTGCCAGCAGCTTAGCAGGACAATCAGATACGCAGTATTTT. It encodes CASSLAGQSDTQYF.

This clone showed up just a few times. V usage is TRBV5-1 and J usage is TRBJ1-6, with 9 bases lining up with TRBD1. CDR3 length equals 13 residues. V lost 0 bases, J lost 15 bases, and 4 bases stayed unmatched. Germline-derived CDR1 and CDR2 are SGHRS and YFSETQ. In DNA, the CDR3 is TGCGCCAGCAGCTTGGAGGGACAGGGAAGCCTCCACTTT. Amino acid sequence: CASSLEGQGSLHF. Combining the CDR3 with reference TRBV5-1 and TRBJ1-6 gives the whole variable domain KAGVTQTPRYLIKTRGQQVTLSCSPISGHRSVSWYQQTPGQGLQFLFEYFSETQRNKGNFPGRFSGRQFSNSRSEMNVSTLELGDSALYLCASSLEGQGSLHFGNGTRLTVT.

This clone was recorded many times. The rearrangement joins TRBV2 to TRBJ2-5; 8 nucleotides match TRBD1. Germline CDR1 is SNHLY and CDR2 is FYNNEI. The CDR3 is 15 amino acids. J was trimmed by 1 base and V by 6 bases; bases with no gene match: 7. CDR3 in amino acids: CASRPGTGGQETQYF. The CDR3 nucleotides are TGTGCCAGCAGGCCCGGGACAGGAGGCCAAGAGACCCAGTACTTC.

This chain joins TRBV30 and TRBJ1-5; TRBD1 might be the D (5 bases). V lost 1 base and J 4 bases, leaving 11 bases between the germline ends. Germline CDR1 is GTSNPN and CDR2 is SVGIG (reference sequence). CDR3 length: 14 amino acids. The CDR3 DNA sequence: TGTGCCTGGAGTGCGGACAAGAAGAATCAGCCCCAGCATTTT. This encodes CAWSADKKNQPQHF.